The TCR beta chain under discussion was sequenced for a study of blood T cell repertoires in COVID-19. The wider study: Material from acute and convalescent COVID-19 was sourced from the United States, Italy and Spain. Sample material is recorded as cDNA or gDNA derived from T cells, B-cell-depleted T cells, or PBMCs.

This clone has only one observation. As processed by the authors: From reference gene primer amplification, estimates of nucleated cell counts were derived. The method was immunoSEQ multiplex PCR; TCRdb's version includes in-frame clones alone and lacks a portion of them. The D gene and trimming were derived from the DNA, and the V and J assignments and clone size from that table. The sample includes about 190,000 clones, roughly 78% of them seen just once. The source is a woman of 80 years or more with active or convalescent COVID-19. What was sequenced was peripheral blood.

The CDR3 sequence is CASSPQMPPSDEQYF. CDR3 DNA sequence: TGTGCCAGCTCACCACAAATGCCCCCAAGCGACGAGCAGTACTTC. The rearrangement uses TRBV18 and TRBJ2-7; no firm D call. Trimming took off 1 base at V and 5 bases at J, with 15 bases between the two ends. Germline assignment: CDR1 KGHSH and CDR2 LQKENI. The CDR3 covers 15 residues.